Reported below is one T cell receptor beta chain. Trimming pared 0 bases from V and 6 bases from J, leaving 11 bases between. Germline CDR1 SEHNR, CDR2 FQNEAQ (reference sequence). The CDR3 has 15 amino acids. The sample is drawn from a study of multiple sclerosis patients with progressive multifocal leukoencephalopathy. The data were produced by immunoSEQ multiplex PCR, yet TCRdb's version contains in-frame clones alone and is incomplete. The sample yields approximately 28,000 clones, about 91% seen once. Time point specified: time of PML onset. The sample in question was PBMCs, obtained from a patient treated with natalizumab. This chain uses TRBV7-9 with TRBJ2-2; D not certain. The receptor comes from a woman in her forties with progressive multifocal leukoencephalopathy. The CDR3 loop is CASSLALGYPGELFF. Written as DNA, the CDR3 is TGTGCCAGCAGCTTAGCGTTGGGGTACCCCGGGGAGCTGTTTTTT.